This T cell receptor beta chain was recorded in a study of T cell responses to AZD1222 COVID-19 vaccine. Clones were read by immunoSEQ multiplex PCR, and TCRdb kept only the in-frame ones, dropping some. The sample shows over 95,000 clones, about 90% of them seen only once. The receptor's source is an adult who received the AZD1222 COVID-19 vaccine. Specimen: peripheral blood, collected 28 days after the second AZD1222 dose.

In DNA form, the CDR3 reads TGCGCCAGCAGCAAGACAGTGAACACTGAAGCTTTCTTT. Protein: CASSKTVNTEAFF. The J gene is TRBJ1-1, the V gene TRBV5-1; TRBD1 is a possible D gene (5 bases). In germline, CDR1 is SGHRS, CDR2 YFSETQ. The length of the CDR3 is 13 residues. V lost 4 bases and J lost 0, with 7 bases in between.